This entry lists 18 T cell receptor beta chains sequenced from one sample in a study of early T cells in non-severe SARS-CoV-2 infection. TCRdb used MiXCR to reprocess the 5' RACE reads, holding one entry per CDR3 protein. This table holds over 50,000 distinct CDR3 sequences, approximately 8% found once. Sequencing was carried out using whole blood. The origin of the receptors is an adult who was a healthcare worker with PCR-confirmed SARS-CoV-2 infection or an uninfected control (not recorded which).

This clonotype was seen repeatedly, ten times or more. This chain joins TRBV7-6 and TRBJ2-5, with unresolved D. V dropped 2 bases and J dropped 4 bases, with 11 bases sitting between them. The CDR3 totals 14 residues. CDR1 SGHVS and CDR2 FNYEAQ come from the germline V gene. CDR3: CASSLSSGPETQYF. DNA for the CDR3: TGTGCCAGCAGCTTAAGTTCCGGGCCAGAGACCCAGTACTTC.

V gene TRBV5-4 combines with J gene TRBJ1-6; D possibly corresponds to TRBD1 (6 bases). Trimming cost V 4 bases and J 8 bases, with 13 bases left between them. CDR1 and CDR2 (germline): SGHNT, YYREEE (reference sequence). CDR3 length: 14 amino acids. CDR3 sequence (DNA): TGTGCCAGCAGCCCTCGACAGGTGGATTCACCCCTCCACTTT. Translated, it gives CASSPRQVDSPLHF.

The chain carries TRBV9 and TRBJ2-1; D is unresolved. V was pared by 0 bases and J by 3 bases, with 7 bases between. The CDR3 consists of 14 residues. Germline lookup yields CDR1 SGDLS and CDR2 YYNGEE. The CDR3 sequence is CASSVDGDYNEQFF. CDR3 nucleotides: TGTGCCAGCAGCGTAGATGGTGACTACAATGAGCAGTTCTTC. Full variable domain (rest looked up from reference TRBV9 and TRBJ2-1): DSGVTQTPKHLITATGQRVTLRCSPRSGDLSVYWYQQSLDQGLQFLIQYYNGEERAKGNILERFSAQQFPDLHSELNLSSLELGDSALYFCASSVDGDYNEQFFGPGTRLTVL.

This clonotype appeared many times. The genes are TRBV5-4 and TRBJ2-3, with TRBD2 matching 14 bases. This CDR3 comprises 17 residues. Germline assignment: CDR1 SGHNT and CDR2 YYREEE (reference sequence). With V trimmed by 0 bases and J by 5 bases, 5 bases remained unmatched. The CDR3 nucleotides are TGTGCCAGCAGCTTGGAGACTAGCGGGAGGGCCGGAGATACGCAGTATTTT. Amino acids: CASSLETSGRAGDTQYF. Using reference TRBV5-4 and TRBJ2-3 for the parts outside the CDR3, the full variable domain is ETGVTQSPTHLIKTRGQQVTLRCSSQSGHNTVSWYQQALGQGPQFIFQYYREEENGRGNFPPRFSGLQFPNYSSELNVNALELDDSALYLCASSLETSGRAGDTQYFGPGTRLTVL.

CDR3 residues: CATQGGNEQFF. CDR3 bases: TGTGCCACCCAGGGGGGCAATGAGCAGTTCTTC. This chain connects TRBV28 to TRBJ2-1; possible D gene TRBD1, 7 bases. The CDR3 contains 11 residues. The germline gives CDR1 MDHEN, CDR2 SYDVKM. V lost 10 bases to trimming and J lost 6 bases, with 10 bases between them.

This clonotype showed up many times. The rearrangement links TRBV11-2 to TRBJ2-7, with 7 positions matching TRBD2. The germline CDR1 and CDR2 sequences are SGHAT and FQNNGV. The ends lost 4 bases at V and 5 bases at J; junction bases unmatched: 23. The CDR3 spans 19 residues. The CDR3 loop reads CASSSDGVGGPGRRNEQYF. The CDR3 DNA reads TGTGCCAGCAGCTCGGACGGAGTGGGAGGGCCGGGGCGTAGGAACGAGCAGTACTTC.

J is TRBJ2-2 and V is TRBV7-9; unclear D gene. The CDR3 has 16 amino acids. V gave up 2 bases and J gave up 2 bases, with 12 bases separating them. Germline loops: CDR1 SEHNR, CDR2 FQNEAQ (reference sequence). The CDR3: CASSLKRQDNTGELFF. For the CDR3, the DNA is TGTGCCAGCAGCTTAAAAAGGCAGGACAACACCGGGGAGCTGTTTTTT.

At least ten counts were recorded for this clonotype. The chain is built from TRBV11-2 and TRBJ2-7, with no clear D. Trimming stripped 4 bases from V and 3 bases from J, with 4 bases between. CDR1 SGHAT and CDR2 FQNNGV come from the germline V gene. The CDR3 is 11 amino acids. The CDR3 sequence: CASSSNYEQYF. In DNA form, the CDR3 reads TGTGCCAGCAGCTCCAACTACGAGCAGTACTTC.

This clonotype was observed a handful of times. The genes are TRBV7-2 and TRBJ2-5; the D call may be TRBD1 or TRBD2 (5 bases each). Trimming left V 5 bases short and J 2 bases short, with 12 bases between. The germline V gene encodes CDR1 SGHTA and CDR2 FQGNSA. This CDR3 region has 14 residues. CDR3 sequence (DNA): TGTGCCAGCAGCCCACGGGGCCAGCAAGAGACCCAGTACTTC. Its translation: CASSPRGQQETQYF.

In this sample, this clonotype turned up many times. V is TRBV20-1 and J is TRBJ1-6, with D tentatively TRBD1 (5 bases). The CDR3 consists of 16 residues. Trimming shortened V by 7 bases and J by 5 bases, and 21 bases separated the two germline ends. CDR1 DFQATT and CDR2 SNEGSKA come from the germline V gene (reference sequence). In DNA form, the CDR3 reads TGCAGTGTCGAACGTCAAGGGGCTGGAAATAATTCACCCCTCCACTTT. Its translation is CSVERQGAGNNSPLHF.

This clonotype was found a few times. This chain connects TRBV12-5 to TRBJ2-7; D unclear. Germline V lookup: CDR1 LGHNT, CDR2 FRNRAP. CDR3 size: 12 residues. V was cut by 1 base and J by 3 bases, with 4 bases left in between. The CDR3 sequence is CASGLAIYEQYF. In DNA form, the CDR3 reads TGTGCTAGTGGTTTGGCTATCTACGAGCAGTACTTC.

This clonotype was observed a handful of times. The genes are TRBV6-1 and TRBJ2-1, with D tentatively TRBD1 or TRBD2 (5 bases each). This CDR3 is built from 15 residues. Germline V CDR1 and CDR2: MNHNS, SASEGT. V lost 4 bases, J lost 4 bases, and 14 bases lay in between. The CDR3 bases are TGTGCCAGCAGTGTTCAGGGAGACTTGTACAATGAGCAGTTCTTC. Its translation: CASSVQGDLYNEQFF.

Only a few counts were recorded for this clonotype. The gene calls are TRBV7-9 and TRBJ2-5; D gene uncertain. The germline V and J ends were trimmed by 0 bases and 7 bases, with 15 bases remaining between them. Germline V gene sequence: CDR1 SEHNR, CDR2 FQNEAQ (reference sequence). This CDR3 comprises 15 residues. The CDR3 nucleotides are TGTGCCAGCAGCTTAGCAGTTCAAGAGAAGGGGACCCAGTACTTC. Translating gives CASSLAVQEKGTQYF. The variable domain in full, with the rest retrieved from reference TRBV7-9 and TRBJ2-5, is DTGVSQNPRHKITKRGQNVTFRCDPISEHNRLYWYRQTLGQGPEFLTYFQNEAQLEKSRLLSDRFSAERPKGSFSTLEIQRTEQGDSAMYLCASSLAVQEKGTQYFGPGTRLLVL.

Ten or more counts support this clonotype. V usage is TRBV6-2 or TRBV6-3 and J usage is TRBJ1-5, with D possibly being TRBD1 (5 bases). Germline values: CDR1 MNHEY, CDR2 SVGEGT. The V and J ends lost 5 bases and 4 bases respectively, with 12 bases between them. The CDR3 sequence is 14 residues long. The CDR3 sequence: CASSRTSTNQPQHF. The CDR3 nucleotides are TGTGCCAGCAGTCGGACAAGCACAAATCAGCCCCAGCATTTT.

This clonotype has a count of ten or more. The chain has TRBV3-1 and TRBJ1-2, with D tentatively TRBD1 (6 bases). Trimming pared 4 bases from V and 4 bases from J, leaving 22 bases between. The CDR3 loop spans 17 amino acids. In germline, CDR1 is LGHDT, CDR2 YNNKEL (reference sequence). The CDR3 protein is CASSRRQALHLAYGYTF. The DNA for the CDR3 is TGTGCCAGCAGCCGCCGACAGGCTCTCCATCTTGCCTATGGCTACACCTTC.

The chain is built from TRBV5-1 and TRBJ2-3, with 12 nucleotides matching TRBD2. The germline CDR1 and CDR2 sequences are SGHRS and YFSETQ. The CDR3 runs to 16 residues. Germline trimming cut 0 bases from V and 5 bases from J; bases unmatched to any gene: 4. The CDR3 DNA reads as TGCGCCAGCAGCTTGGGACTAGCGGGGGCAGTAGATACGCAGTATTTT. The encoded protein is CASSLGLAGAVDTQYF.

The rearrangement uses TRBV5-1 and TRBJ2-7; 12 bases are shared with TRBD1. The V segment lost 2 bases and the J segment 6 bases; nucleotides outside the gene matches: 6. CDR3 length: 15 residues. CDR1 and CDR2 from the germline V gene are SGHRS and YFSETQ. For the CDR3, the DNA is TGCGCCAGCAGCTTTGGGGACAGGGGGCCCCGCGAGCAGTACTTC. As protein: CASSFGDRGPREQYF. The whole variable domain, filled in from reference TRBV5-1 and TRBJ2-7, reads KAGVTQTPRYLIKTRGQQVTLSCSPISGHRSVSWYQQTPGQGLQFLFEYFSETQRNKGNFPGRFSGRQFSNSRSEMNVSTLELGDSALYLCASSFGDRGPREQYFGPGTRLTVT.

The chain links TRBV28 to TRBJ2-1; 8 nucleotides line up with TRBD2. The V and J ends lost 6 bases and 9 bases, in that order; junction bases with no gene match: 19. There are 17 residues in the CDR3. Germline V lookup: CDR1 MDHEN, CDR2 SYDVKM. CDR3 residues: CASSPPIGTRAGSEQFF. CDR3 nucleotide sequence: TGTGCCAGCAGCCCCCCTATAGGGACTAGAGCTGGGAGTGAGCAGTTCTTC.